The text below deals with one TCR beta chain. Its antigen is unidentified. The sequence runs out 3 residues before the end of the CDR3; the remainder is reconstructed from the germline J gene. The data originate from a study of T cells in women clearing cervical HPV infection. Background on the study: HLA type could not be excluded as a confounder.

Per the germline V gene, CDR1 is SGHRS and CDR2 is YFSETQ. This CDR3 region has 15 residues. V shed 2 bases and J shed 3 bases, with 14 bases lying between them. TCRdb keeps only in-frame clones here, not all; method: immunoSEQ multiplex PCR. The listing contains more than 15,000 clones. Study-wide results and limits: Controls had more TRBV6-7 (0.16%) than cases (approximately 0.11%). Repertoire richness, not evenness, was significantly elevated in CIN3+ cases versus controls.

Each participant carried one incident cervical HPV16 infection only. Sequenced input: blood buffy coat. This clonotype was sampled from a woman between 18 and 70 years old with a cervical HPV16 infection that either progressed to CIN3+ or cleared (not recorded which). The rearrangement uses TRBV5-1 and TRBJ2-5; tentatively, D is TRBD1 (5 bases). The covered CDR3 bases are TGCGCCAGCAGCTTCGGTGTCGTAGGGGAAGAGACC. This codes for CASSFGVVGEET. The CDR3 reads in full as CASSFGVVGEETQYF.